This note documents a single TCR beta chain sequence. Other DNA sequences in this sample translate to the same CDR3. Repertoires were generated with immunoSEQ multiplex PCR, while TCRdb's copy carries only in-frame clones and drops some. The data hold about 370,000 clones, with around 87% observed a single time. The ends were cut back, 0 bases at V and 1 base at J, with 5 bases in the middle. This CDR3 is built from 13 residues. Germline V lookup: CDR1 SGHRS, CDR2 YFSETQ. This record comes from a study of blood T cell repertoires in COVID-19. V gene TRBV5-1 combines with J gene TRBJ2-7; D unclear. The clonotype originates from a man between 18 and 35 years old who had recovered from COVID-19. Sequencing used PBMCs or T cells enriched from blood (not recorded which). The CDR3 DNA follows: TGCGCCAGCAGCTTGGGCAGTTCCTACGAGCAGTACTTC. Its translation is CASSLGSSYEQYF.